This T cell receptor (beta chain) is drawn from a study of CXCR3-negative and CXCR3-positive naive CD8 T cells (dated by TCRdb to between 2018 and 2020). About the full investigation: In total, 130 million to 150 million TRB reads were obtained, which works out to roughly 1.5 +/- 0.3 million reads per library. The diversity and physicochemical repertoire analyses included 11 donors pooled from two independent experiments. TRBV-TRBJ cluster analysis included naive subsets from a handful of donors and memory cells from 3 donors.

Instrument on record: NextSeq 550. The Human TCR Profiling Kit (MiLaboratory) was used to make UMI-labeled 5' RACE TRB cDNA libraries. cDNA synthesis used the entire amount of extracted RNA, and PCR amplification then used the entire amount of cDNA produced. Libraries were prepared in parallel with an identical number of PCR cycles. The paper's processing steps were these. With a minimum of two reads required per UMI, MIGEC and MiXCR pulled out about 50,000 +/- 10,000 unique UMI-labeled TRB cDNA molecules from each library. On average, each library contained approximately 40,000 +/- 10,000 functional in-frame TRB CDR3 nucleotide clonotypes without stop codons. After downsampling to 5000 UMI-labeled TRB molecules per sample, diversity metrics, including normalized Shannon-Wiener and Chao1, were computed in VDJtools. VDJtools was used to calculate clonotype-size-weighted physicochemical properties of the central five CDR3 residues, namely interaction energy, strength, volume and Kidera factor 4. The reads went through TCRdb reprocessing, and each CDR3 protein sequence gets one entry with no DNA. For this entry, the V and J calls and clone size follow TCRdb and not the study's own pipeline. The table for this sample lists roughly 71,000 distinct CDR3 sequences. The ten largest clones capture approximately 1.5% of the sample.

There are 14 amino acids in the CDR3, from cysteine to phenylalanine inclusive. A DNA sequence was not provided. Per the germline V gene (reference sequence), SSHAT is the CDR1 and FNYEAQ is the CDR2. Each CD8+ T cell subset was flow-sorted in triplicate, and around 320,000 cells per subset were placed directly into RLT lysis buffer. To exclude memory contaminants, naive CD8+ T cells were stringently defined as CD45RO-CCR7+CD27+CD95-. Using standard density gradient centrifugation, peripheral blood mononuclear cells were isolated from buffy coats. Naive CXCR3-negative and CXCR3-positive CD8+ T cells were flow-sorted using a FACSAria III. Total RNA was extracted from sorted cells with an RNeasy Mini Kit. To note about this clonotype: The antigen it binds to is not known.

What the research found in general, with its limitations: TRB CDR3s from CXCR3-positive naive cells showed higher hydrophobicity (lower Kidera factor 4), lower energy, and higher strength and volume indices than CXCR3-negative naive cells. Surface CD5, linked to self-reactivity in mice, was comparable between naive subsets; TCR interaction strength was therefore also inferred from TRB CDR3 physicochemical properties. Repertoire diversity was comparably high in both naive subsets but much lower in memory CD8+ T cells. Because CXCR3 expression was partially decreased after cryopreservation, freshly isolated PBMCs were used for most assays. TRBV-TRBJ usage was similar between naive CXCR3-negative and CXCR3-positive cells from the same donor, while memory cells showed distinct patterns.

This TCR derives from a human donor in good health. Some clones in this sample may be carry-over from other donors' samples. Sample: naive CXCR3- CD8+ T cells from blood. The cell subset or site label for this specimen denotes: CD45RO-CCR7+CD27+CD95- naive CD8+ T cells lacking CXCR3 (TNR3-). In this chain, TRBV7-7 is recombined with TRBJ2-1; lacking DNA, the TRBD1 call made by TCRdb goes unchecked. The CDR3 sequence is CASSFGTEYNEQFF.